Shown below are 24 T cell receptor beta chains from a single sample sequenced in a study of T cell responses to AZD1222 COVID-19 vaccine. This table comes from immunoSEQ multiplex PCR, and its TCRdb copy is limited to in-frame clones, with some not included. In the table there are under 130,000 clones, over 75% of which are singletons. This specimen consisted of peripheral blood, obtained on day 0 of AZD1222 vaccination. These TCRs come from an adult in good health.

This clone was picked up one time. The chain recombines TRBV7-2 with TRBJ1-4, with a tentative D call TRBD1 (6 bases). The CDR3 spans 15 residues. V lost 4 bases, J lost 3 bases, and 12 bases lay in between. Germline V gives CDR1 SGHTA, CDR2 FQGNSA. The CDR3 protein is CASSSQTGSNEKLFF. For the CDR3, the DNA is TGTGCCAGCAGCTCCCAGACAGGATCTAATGAAAAACTGTTTTTT. Full variable domain (remainder filled in from reference TRBV7-2 and TRBJ1-4): GAGVSQSPSNKVTEKGKDVELRCDPISGHTALYWYRQSLGQGLEFLIYFQGNSAPDKSGLPSDRFSAERTGGSVSTLTIQRTQQEDSAVYLCASSSQTGSNEKLFFGSGTQLSVL.

The V call is TRBV24-1, the J call TRBJ2-7, with 7 bases lining up with TRBD1. This CDR3 region has 12 residues. Trimming took 12 bases from V and 4 from J; bases not matched to a gene: 8. Germline lookup yields CDR1 KGHDR and CDR2 SFDVKD. CDR3 sequence reads: CAVRDRNYEQYF. The DNA of the CDR3 is TGTGCCGTCCGGGACAGAAATTACGAGCAGTACTTC.

The V gene is TRBV6-5, the J gene TRBJ2-5; TRBD1 matches 7 bases. This CDR3 has 13 amino acids. The J segment lost 2 bases and the V segment lost 6 bases, leaving 3 bases of the junction unmatched. Germline CDR1 is MNHEY and CDR2 is SVGAGI. CDR3 bases: TGTGCCAGCAGAACAGGGGTACAAGAGACCCAGTACTTC. This gives the protein CASRTGVQETQYF.

V and J are TRBV28 and TRBJ1-5; 8 nucleotides agree with TRBD1. V dropped 1 base and J dropped 5; count of bases not matched to a gene: 10. This CDR3 spans 17 amino acids. Germline values: CDR1 MDHEN, CDR2 SYDVKM. Here the CDR3 DNA reads TGTGCCAGCAGTTTATTCATCTTTACAGGGGGTGATCAGCCCCAGCATTTT. This sequence encodes CASSLFIFTGGDQPQHF. Drawing the rest from reference TRBV28 and TRBJ1-5, the complete variable domain is DVKVTQSSRYLVKRTGEKVFLECVQDMDHENMFWYRQDPGLGLRLIYFSYDVKMKEKGDIPEGYSVSREKKERFSLILESASTNQTSMYLCASSLFIFTGGDQPQHFGDGTRLSIL.

The chain recombines TRBV13 with TRBJ1-2, with D perhaps matching TRBD1 (5 bases). The CDR3 length is 18 residues. V was cut by 2 bases and J by 8 bases, with 27 bases left in between. Germline CDR1 PRHDT, CDR2 FYEKMQ (reference sequence). The CDR3 sequence is CASSLNSPWDSRKKGYTF. In DNA form, the CDR3 reads TGTGCCAGCAGCTTAAATTCTCCCTGGGACTCTCGAAAGAAGGGCTACACCTTC.

The chain recombines TRBV7-9 with TRBJ2-1; TRBD1 aligns across 8 bases. Germline V gene lookup returns CDR1 SEHNR and CDR2 FQNEAQ (reference sequence). There are 15 residues in the CDR3. V lost 4 bases, J lost 3 bases, and 5 bases stayed unmatched. This CDR3 reads CASSSDRGDYNEQFF. The CDR3 DNA reads as TGTGCCAGCAGCTCCGACAGGGGAGACTACAATGAGCAGTTCTTC. The full variable domain, with the rest looked up from reference TRBV7-9 and TRBJ2-1, is DTGVSQNPRHKITKRGQNVTFRCDPISEHNRLYWYRQTLGQGPEFLTYFQNEAQLEKSRLLSDRFSAERPKGSFSTLEIQRTEQGDSAMYLCASSSDRGDYNEQFFGPGTRLTVL.

The rearrangement links TRBV19 to TRBJ1-6, with TRBD1 matching 10 bases. The length of the CDR3 is 14 residues. The V gene's germline CDR1 is LNHDA and CDR2 SQIVND (reference sequence). With 5 bases clipped from V and 10 bases from J, the junction kept 5 bases outside the gene matches. Here the CDR3 DNA reads TGTGCCAGTAGTCTGACAGGGGGCAGCTCACCCCTCCACTTT. Its translation is CASSLTGGSSPLHF.

The chain joins TRBV4-2 to TRBJ2-3, with D possibly being TRBD1 or TRBD2 (5 bases each). V lost 3 bases to trimming and J lost 0 bases, with 13 bases between them. CDR1 LGHNA and CDR2 YNFKEQ come from the germline V gene. The CDR3 is 16 residues long. The CDR3 coding sequence is TGTGCCAGCAGCCATGGGGGAGTTTCGAGCACAGATACGCAGTATTTT. Translated: CASSHGGVSSTDTQYF.

The CDR3 region is CASSGHSPLHF. The CDR3 region has the DNA TGTGCCAGCAGTGGACATTCACCCCTCCACTTT. The chain has TRBV12-3 or TRBV12-4 and TRBJ1-6; D is uncertain. CDR3 length: 11 amino acids. V was trimmed by 5 bases and J by 8 bases, leaving 4 bases between them.

The chain joins TRBV5-8 to TRBJ1-6; 9 positions match TRBD1. Germline loops: CDR1 SGHTS, CDR2 YDEGEE. Trimming took 4 bases from V and 7 from J; bases not matched to a gene: 6. This CDR3 spans 15 amino acids. CDR3 in amino acids: CASSHRDRVNSPLHF. CDR3 in DNA: TGTGCCAGCAGCCACCGGGACAGGGTGAATTCACCCCTCCACTTT.

The chain recombines TRBV19 with TRBJ1-1; unclear D gene. The CDR3 totals 13 residues. V shed 7 bases and J shed 4 bases, with 13 bases lying between them. The germline V gene has CDR1 LNHDA and CDR2 SQIVND (reference sequence). The CDR3 spells CASTRSKGTEAFF. The CDR3 DNA reads as TGTGCCAGTACTAGGTCCAAGGGCACTGAAGCTTTCTTT.

Only a few counts were recorded for this clone. V gene TRBV3-1 (or the pseudogene TRBV3-2) combines with J gene TRBJ2-7, with D maybe TRBD1 (6 bases). V lost 4 bases and J 5 bases, leaving 15 bases between the germline ends. The germline V gene has CDR1 LGHDT and CDR2 YNNKEL (reference sequence). The CDR3 spans 14 residues. Written as DNA, the CDR3 is TGTGCCAGCAGCCGACGGGACACGAACCACGAGCAGTACTTC. It encodes CASSRRDTNHEQYF.

The chain employs TRBV18 and TRBJ2-1; TRBD2 agrees at 12 bases. The germline V gene has CDR1 KGHSH and CDR2 LQKENI. The CDR3 is 16 amino acids. With V trimmed by 3 bases and J by 9 bases, 9 bases remained unmatched. The CDR3 DNA reads TGTGCCAGCTCACCCGGGCTAGCGGGGGGGCCAAGTGAGCAGTTCTTC. It yields the protein CASSPGLAGGPSEQFF.

This sequence joins TRBV28 and TRBJ2-3; a weak D match, TRBD2 (5 bases). CDR1 and CDR2 (germline): MDHEN, SYDVKM. This CDR3 is built from 14 residues. Trimming pared 3 bases from V and 2 bases from J, leaving 9 bases between. In DNA, the CDR3 is TGTGCCAGCAGTTTGCGACTAATCACAGATACGCAGTATTTT. Translation gives CASSLRLITDTQYF.

V usage is TRBV29-1 and J usage is TRBJ1-4, with D maybe TRBD1 (5 bases). The CDR3 covers 13 residues. Germline V gives CDR1 SQVTM, CDR2 ANQGSEA. Between the trimmed V and J ends, which lost 7 bases and 4 bases, there was a span of 13 bases. The CDR3 coding sequence is TGCAGCGCTGGGGCCGGCCTTAATGAAAAACTGTTTTTT. Translating it yields CSAGAGLNEKLFF. Using reference TRBV29-1 and TRBJ1-4 for the parts outside the CDR3, the full variable domain is SAVISQKPSRDICQRGTSLTIQCQVDSQVTMMFWYRQQPGQSLTLIATANQGSEATYESGFVIDKFPISRPNLTFSTLTVSNMSPEDSSIYLCSAGAGLNEKLFFGSGTQLSVL.

This clone was counted between two and nine times. The chain carries TRBV28 and TRBJ2-7; D is uncertain. This CDR3 comprises 14 residues. V shed 6 bases and J shed 0 bases, with 12 bases lying between them. Per germline, CDR1 MDHEN and CDR2 SYDVKM. CDR3 in amino acids: CASSPDLSSYEQYF. CDR3 nucleotide sequence: TGTGCCAGCAGCCCCGACCTTAGCTCCTACGAGCAGTACTTC.

The gene calls are TRBV28 and TRBJ2-7; D is ambiguous. The ends were cut back, 2 bases at V and 2 bases at J, with 7 bases in the middle. Germline CDR1 and CDR2: MDHEN and SYDVKM. This CDR3 contains 13 residues. The CDR3 nucleotides are TGTGCCAGCAGTTTAAGGAACCCCTACGAGCAGTACTTC. Amino acid sequence: CASSLRNPYEQYF.

This CDR3 is CASSSQRQYRLATNEKLFF. The CDR3, as DNA: TGCGCCAGCAGCTCGCAACGACAGTACAGACTTGCAACTAATGAAAAACTGTTTTTT. V usage is TRBV5-1 and J usage is TRBJ1-4; D may be TRBD1 (5 bases). The V gene lost 3 bases and the J gene lost 0 bases, with 21 bases spanning the gap. The germline gives CDR1 SGHRS, CDR2 YFSETQ. The CDR3 has 19 amino acids.

The chain uses TRBV7-8 and TRBJ2-1; D is ambiguous. Trimming took 5 bases from V and 5 from J, leaving 16 bases between them. Germline CDR1 is SGHVS and CDR2 is FQNEAQ. The length of the CDR3 is 15 residues. CDR3 sequence reads: CASSPTRSLHNEQFF. CDR3 in DNA: TGTGCCAGCAGCCCCACCCGTAGCTTACACAATGAGCAGTTCTTC.

The V gene is TRBV7-2, the J gene TRBJ2-1, with a weak D call TRBD2 (5 bases). The germline gives CDR1 SGHTA, CDR2 FQGNSA. With 5 bases removed from V and 9 bases from J, the gap between germline ends came to 20 bases. CDR3 length equals 15 residues. The CDR3 protein is CASSPDSVQDSEQFF. The DNA for the CDR3 is TGTGCCAGCAGCCCGGACTCGGTGCAGGACTCTGAGCAGTTCTTC.

The chain links TRBV2 to TRBJ2-7; TRBD1 might be the D (7 bases). Germline V lookup: CDR1 SNHLY, CDR2 FYNNEI. The CDR3 sequence is 15 residues long. Trimming shortened V by 3 bases and J by 4 bases, and 16 bases separated the two germline ends. In nucleotides, the CDR3 is TGTGCCAGCAGTGAGCCTTCAGGGGGGATTTACGAGCAGTACTTC. Its translation is CASSEPSGGIYEQYF.

The chain recombines TRBV4-3 with TRBJ2-1; possibly TRBD2 for D (6 bases). Germline CDR1 LGHNA, CDR2 YSLEER. This CDR3 has 20 residues. Deletions cut 0 bases from V and 0 bases from J, with 21 bases between. The DNA of the CDR3 is TGCGCCAGCAGCCAAGATCTGGGAAGGACTACAAAGAGCTCCTACAATGAGCAGTTCTTC. Its translation is CASSQDLGRTTKSSYNEQFF.

This chain connects TRBV6-2 or TRBV6-3 to TRBJ1-6; TRBD1 might be the D (5 bases). V was shortened by 5 bases and J by 8 bases, with 10 bases between the two germline ends. The CDR3 sequence is 13 residues long. Germline V gene lookup returns CDR1 MNHEY and CDR2 SVGEGT. The CDR3 here is CASSRQGYSPLHF. DNA for the CDR3: TGTGCCAGCAGTCGGCAGGGATATTCACCCCTCCACTTT.

The V gene is TRBV4-2, the J gene TRBJ1-5, with D uncertain. The V and J ends lost 1 base and 1 base respectively, with 5 bases between them. This CDR3 is built from 14 residues. Per germline, CDR1 LGHNA and CDR2 YNFKEQ. The CDR3 DNA is TGTGCCAGCAGCCAAGTGGGGAGCAATCAGCCCCAGCATTTT. It yields the protein CASSQVGSNQPQHF.